This T cell receptor beta chain was observed in a study of cytomegalovirus exposure and HLA in healthy donors. This clone came up a few times. The V and J ends lost 4 bases and 6 bases, in that order; junction bases with no gene match: 9. The CDR3 runs 15 residues. Germline loops: CDR1 SGHVS, CDR2 FQNEAQ. Researchers ran the PCR with 60 Vbeta and 13 Jbeta primers. Clones were sequenced by immunoSEQ multiplex PCR, and TCRdb holds only the in-frame ones, with some missing. The repertoire includes a few hundred thousand clones, 65% to 85% of them detected once, and 2.9% sits in the top ten. The rearrangement uses TRBV7-8 and TRBJ2-3; 8 nucleotides match TRBD1. Sequencing was carried out using PBMCs. This receptor was taken from a man aged 30 to 39 in good health and CMV-seronegative. For the CDR3, the DNA is TGTGCCAGCAGCTACGGACAGGGATGGGGGGATACGCAGTATTTT. This codes for CASSYGQGWGDTQYF.